The next 29 T cell receptor beta chains were all read from a single sample in a study of blood T cell repertoires in COVID-19. Profiling relied on immunoSEQ multiplex PCR, and the TCRdb table lists in-frame clones only, not all of them. The table includes approximately 310,000 clones, around 87% detected once. Sequenced: peripheral blood. The source is a man aged 50-60 years with active or convalescent COVID-19.

This clone has only one observation. V is TRBV29-1 and J is TRBJ1-1; D is ambiguous. The CDR3 totals 14 residues. V was shortened by 6 bases and J by 5 bases, with 19 bases between the two germline ends. Looked up from germline, CDR1 is SQVTM and CDR2 is ANQGSEA. DNA for the CDR3: TGCAGCGTCCGAATGTCTGTAAGGAGTACTGAAGCTTTCTTT. Residues: CSVRMSVRSTEAFF.

The chain carries TRBV5-4 and TRBJ1-2; D is ambiguous. This CDR3 spans 13 amino acids. Germline CDR1 is SGHNT and CDR2 is YYREEE (reference sequence). Trimming pared 2 bases from V and 3 bases from J, leaving 8 bases between. The CDR3 bases are TGTGCCAGCAGCTTTGATCGGGACTATGGCTACACCTTC. Translation gives CASSFDRDYGYTF.

This chain connects TRBV6-5 to TRBJ2-2, with 10 bases aligning to TRBD1. The CDR3 consists of 16 residues. CDR1 and CDR2 (germline): MNHEY, SVGAGI. V shed 3 bases and J 6 bases; nucleotides not matched to a gene: 7. CDR3 sequence reads: CASSYGAGTGAGELFF. The DNA for the CDR3 is TGTGCCAGCAGTTATGGAGCCGGGACAGGGGCCGGGGAGCTGTTTTTT.

V gene TRBV7-8 combines with J gene TRBJ1-2; D not certain. V lost 4 bases and J lost 6, with 15 bases in between. The germline V gene has CDR1 SGHVS and CDR2 FQNEAQ. This CDR3 has 14 residues. The CDR3, as DNA: TGTGCCAGCAGCTCTCGGGAGGGTAGTCATGGCTACACCTTC. Its protein is CASSSREGSHGYTF.

The chain's CDR3 is CASSEAGTGETDTQYF. The CDR3 nucleotides are TGTGCCAGCAGCGAAGCGGGCACAGGGGAGACAGATACGCAGTATTTT. The V call is TRBV7-9, the J call TRBJ2-3; TRBD1 is a possible D gene (7 bases). CDR3 length: 16 residues. The germline V gene encodes CDR1 SEHNR and CDR2 FQNEAQ (reference sequence). Trimming shortened V by 5 bases and J by 3 bases, and 18 bases separated the two germline ends.

The CDR3: CASSLDFGGADGELFF. In DNA, the CDR3 is TGTGCCAGCAGCTTAGACTTCGGAGGGGCGGACGGGGAGCTGTTTTTT. The chain combines TRBV7-9 with TRBJ2-2; TRBD2 might be the D (6 bases). Trimming stripped 1 base from V and 7 bases from J, with 16 bases between. Germline CDR1 and CDR2: SEHNR and FQNEAQ (reference sequence). This CDR3 is built from 16 residues.

This chain joins TRBV4-2 and TRBJ2-5; 9 positions agree with TRBD1. V lost 1 base and J lost 2; bases outside the gene matches: 2. The CDR3 consists of 15 residues. CDR1 LGHNA and CDR2 YNFKEQ come from the germline V gene. CDR3 sequence: CASSQGGQGQETQYF. The DNA for the CDR3 is TGTGCCAGCAGCCAAGGGGGACAGGGTCAAGAGACCCAGTACTTC.

The gene calls are TRBV27 and TRBJ1-1; 9 bases are shared with TRBD1. V lost 5 bases to trimming and J lost 6 bases; unmatched junction nucleotides: 7. The CDR3 runs 14 residues. The germline V gene encodes CDR1 MNHEY and CDR2 SMNVEV (reference sequence). The CDR3, as DNA: TGTGCCAGCAGTCCGGATGACAGGGGGTCTGAAGCTTTCTTT. This sequence encodes CASSPDDRGSEAFF.

V usage is TRBV28 and J usage is TRBJ1-2; 9 bases fit TRBD1. The CDR3 runs 16 residues. CDR1 is MDHEN, CDR2 SYDVKM, per germline. The ends lost 5 bases at V and 8 bases at J; junction bases unmatched: 15. The CDR3 bases are TGTGCCAGCAGTCCCCCTGGACAGGGGTTAATGCGGGGCTACACCTTC. Residues: CASSPPGQGLMRGYTF.

V is TRBV24-1 and J is TRBJ2-1; D gene ambiguous. Trimming took 6 bases from V and 8 from J, leaving 13 bases between them. The CDR3 totals 13 residues. Germline V gives CDR1 KGHDR, CDR2 SFDVKD. The CDR3, as DNA: TGTGCCACCAGTTCTTCGCCGGTGGATGAGCAGTTCTTC. Translating it yields CATSSSPVDEQFF.

The chain employs TRBV18 and TRBJ1-1; D is unresolved. Germline V gene sequence: CDR1 KGHSH, CDR2 LQKENI. Deletions cut 3 bases from V and 4 bases from J, with 9 bases between. The CDR3 has 13 amino acids. CDR3 sequence (DNA): TGTGCCAGCTCACCGGGAGCTCTCACTGAAGCTTTCTTT. It is translated as CASSPGALTEAFF.

V and J are TRBV6-2 or TRBV6-3 and TRBJ2-7; 7 nucleotides line up with TRBD1. Germline CDR1 MNHEY, CDR2 SVGEGT. Germline trimming cut 4 bases from V and 1 base from J; bases unmatched to any gene: 4. CDR3 length: 14 residues. CDR3 protein: CASSSGQPSYEQYF. For the CDR3, the DNA is TGTGCCAGCAGTTCGGGACAGCCTTCCTACGAGCAGTACTTC.

The V and J genes are TRBV2 and TRBJ2-7, with a possible D match to TRBD1 (6 bases). The V and J ends lost 5 bases and 5 bases respectively, with 13 bases between them. Germline V gene sequence: CDR1 SNHLY, CDR2 FYNNEI. This CDR3 is 13 amino acids long. This CDR3 is CASSPQGSDEQYF. The CDR3 coding sequence is TGTGCCAGCAGTCCACAGGGTAGTGACGAGCAGTACTTC.

The chain has TRBV29-1 and TRBJ2-3, with D unresolved. The ends were cut back, 5 bases at V and 3 bases at J, with 9 bases in the middle. Germline V gene data show CDR1 as SQVTM and CDR2 as ANQGSEA. The CDR3 runs to 12 residues. CDR3: CSVMRMTDTQYF. The CDR3 coding sequence is TGCAGCGTTATGAGAATGACAGATACGCAGTATTTT.

In the case of this clone: A junction boundary mismatches the germline segment, possibly from a read error. The chain is built from TRBV6-2 or TRBV6-3 and TRBJ1-5; no clear D gene. Germline assignment: CDR1 MNHEY and CDR2 SVGEGT. The CDR3 extends over 13 amino acids. Here the CDR3 reads CASSYDGLQRQHF. The CDR3, as DNA: TGTGCCAGCAGTTACGACGGTTTGCAGCGCCAGCATTTT.

This chain connects TRBV30 to TRBJ1-1; possible D gene TRBD1, 5 bases. CDR3 length equals 11 residues. The V gene's germline CDR1 is GTSNPN and CDR2 SVGIG (reference sequence). Trimming removed 5 bases at V and 3 bases at J, with 7 bases between. The CDR3 DNA follows: TGTGCCTGGGGACACTACACTGAAGCTTTCTTT. It translates to CAWGHYTEAFF.

This clone was counted a few times. The chain has TRBV28 and TRBJ1-1; D perhaps matches TRBD1 (5 bases). The CDR3 sequence is 15 residues long. Trimming cost V 3 bases and J 5 bases, with 16 bases left between them. Germline V gives CDR1 MDHEN, CDR2 SYDVKM. CDR3 protein: CASSLLDGGDTEAFF. The CDR3 region has the DNA TGTGCCAGCAGTTTGTTGGATGGGGGGGATACTGAAGCTTTCTTT. Complete variable domain (other parts from reference TRBV28 and TRBJ1-1): DVKVTQSSRYLVKRTGEKVFLECVQDMDHENMFWYRQDPGLGLRLIYFSYDVKMKEKGDIPEGYSVSREKKERFSLILESASTNQTSMYLCASSLLDGGDTEAFFGQGTRLTVV.

The V call is TRBV4-3, the J call TRBJ1-3; possible D gene TRBD1, 5 bases. Trimming stripped 0 bases from V and 3 bases from J, with 15 bases between. CDR1 and CDR2 (germline): LGHNA, YSLEER. The CDR3 is made up of 17 amino acids. In nucleotides, the CDR3 is TGCGCCAGCAGCCAAGAAGTCAGGGTAATGGTTGGAAACACCATATATTTT. Protein: CASSQEVRVMVGNTIYF.

The chain couples TRBV4-3 to TRBJ2-3; 8 nucleotides align to TRBD2. Germline-derived CDR1 and CDR2 are LGHNA and YSLEER. The V and J ends lost 3 bases and 2 bases, in that order; junction bases with no gene match: 7. The CDR3 has 16 residues. CDR3 protein: CASSQDAGGVTDTQYF. Written as DNA, the CDR3 is TGCGCCAGCAGCCAGGACGCGGGGGGCGTCACAGATACGCAGTATTTT.

J is TRBJ2-7 and V is TRBV6-2 or TRBV6-3; TRBD2 matches at 7 bases. J lost 3 bases, V lost 2 bases, and 19 bases had no gene match. Germline-derived CDR1 and CDR2 are MNHEY and SVGEGT. This CDR3 contains 19 residues. CDR3 in DNA: TGTGCCAGCAGTTACGGGAGGGTTAAAAGAGGGGTACGGTTCTACGAGCAGTACTTC. It encodes CASSYGRVKRGVRFYEQYF.

V usage is TRBV19 and J usage is TRBJ2-5; 7 positions agree with TRBD1. The J segment lost 5 bases and the V segment lost 0 bases, leaving 6 bases of the junction unmatched. The CDR3 is 15 residues long. CDR1 LNHDA and CDR2 SQIVND come from the germline V gene (reference sequence). The CDR3 region has the DNA TGTGCCAGTAGTATAGATCGACAGGGTAGGGAGACCCAGTACTTC. This gives the protein CASSIDRQGRETQYF.

This chain joins TRBV12-3 or TRBV12-4 and TRBJ2-7, with 7 bases that match TRBD1. The length of the CDR3 is 13 residues. V lost 7 bases to trimming and J lost 3 bases; unmatched junction nucleotides: 6. The CDR3 reads CASTRDSVYEQYF. CDR3 in DNA: TGTGCCAGCACCCGGGACAGTGTCTACGAGCAGTACTTC.

The chain couples TRBV30 to TRBJ2-1, with 7 bases lining up with TRBD2. V dropped 4 bases and J dropped 3; count of bases not matched to a gene: 3. This CDR3 has 13 residues. Germline V gene sequence: CDR1 GTSNPN, CDR2 SVGIG (reference sequence). CDR3 sequence reads: CAWKTGGYNEQFF. In DNA, the CDR3 is TGTGCCTGGAAAACGGGAGGCTACAATGAGCAGTTCTTC. The whole variable domain, filled in from reference TRBV30 and TRBJ2-1, reads SQTIHQWPATLVQPVGSPLSLECTVEGTSNPNLYWYRQAAGRGLQLLFYSVGIGQISSEVPQNLSASRPQDRQFILSSKKLLLSDSGFYLCAWKTGGYNEQFFGPGTRLTVL.

The chain joins TRBV29-1 to TRBJ2-1, with TRBD2 identical over 11 bases. V was clipped by 7 bases and J by 8 bases; unmatched bases: 7. The CDR3 consists of 13 residues. Per germline, CDR1 SQVTM and CDR2 ANQGSEA. The CDR3 loop is CSAQGLAVHEQFF. CDR3 DNA: TGCAGCGCCCAGGGACTAGCGGTCCATGAGCAGTTCTTC.

This clone was seen only a few times. The chain has TRBV19 and TRBJ1-5; 11 bases align to TRBD1. The CDR3 spans 16 residues. The germline gives CDR1 LNHDA, CDR2 SQIVND (reference sequence). Germline trimming cut 3 bases from V and 6 bases from J; bases unmatched to any gene: 7. In DNA, the CDR3 is TGTGCCAGTAGTATCAGAAGGACAGGGGGCGGTCAGCCCCAGCATTTT. Translating gives CASSIRRTGGGQPQHF.

This clone was detected only once. The gene calls are TRBV6-4 and TRBJ2-7; 8 bases align to TRBD2. Germline CDR1 MRHNA, CDR2 SNTAGT. CDR3 size: 15 residues. V shed 3 bases, J shed 6 bases, and the junction held 10 bases outside the gene matches. The CDR3 loop is CASSDTRTSLVEQYF. DNA of the CDR3: TGTGCCAGCAGTGATACGAGGACTAGCCTGGTCGAGCAGTACTTC.

V usage is TRBV29-1 and J usage is TRBJ2-5; D is possibly TRBD1 (5 bases). Deletions cut 1 base from V and 5 bases from J, with 14 bases between. Germline values: CDR1 SQVTM, CDR2 ANQGSEA. The CDR3 sequence is 14 residues long. The CDR3 nucleotides read TGCAGCGTTGAAGTAGGCAGGGTGAGGGAGACCCAGTACTTC. Its translation is CSVEVGRVRETQYF.

The sample holds one count of this clone. The chain is built from TRBV21-1 and TRBJ1-1. TRBV21-1 is a pseudogene. The CDR3 extends over 12 amino acids. This chain's CDR3 is CASSKARLEAFF. DNA for the CDR3: TGTGCCAGCAGCAAAGCCCGTCTTGAAGCTTTCTTT.

The genes are TRBV4-3 and TRBJ2-2, with D uncertain. Looked up from germline, CDR1 is LGHNA and CDR2 is YSLEER. Trimming took 1 base from V and 6 from J, leaving 6 bases between them. The CDR3 is 13 amino acids. The CDR3 DNA follows: TGCGCCAGCAGCCAAGTAAATGCCGGGGAGCTGTTTTTT. This sequence encodes CASSQVNAGELFF.